This TCR beta chain was observed in a study of shared clonotypes between healthy human individuals. Study outcomes and limitations: Non-shared clonotypes had lower generation probabilities than those shared by all four donors.

Naivety among CD8 cells was defined by CD45RO negativity and positive CCR7 selection, thereby excluding terminally differentiated effector memory CD45RA+ cells. Per the original data handling: ImmunoSEQ output held junction-only sequences without quality scores, so filtering differed. Produced via immunoSEQ multiplex PCR; TCRdb's table is partial and in-frame only. The DNA gave D and trimming, while V, J and clone size come from that table. The sample lists roughly 1,800,000 clones; about 95% were seen once. V was pared by 5 bases and J by 2 bases, with 13 bases between. This CDR3 is 14 amino acids long. Germline V lookup: CDR1 SEHNR, CDR2 FQNEAQ (reference sequence). Turning to this clone: Its target is not known.

The receptor comes from a man younger than 30 in good health. The sample taken for sequencing was naive CD8+ T cells sorted from blood. The J gene is TRBJ2-7, the V gene TRBV7-9, with D perhaps matching TRBD1 (6 bases). The CDR3 loop reads CASSLTEGAYEQYF. The CDR3 nucleotides read TGTGCCAGCAGCCTAACCGAGGGGGCCTACGAGCAGTACTTC.